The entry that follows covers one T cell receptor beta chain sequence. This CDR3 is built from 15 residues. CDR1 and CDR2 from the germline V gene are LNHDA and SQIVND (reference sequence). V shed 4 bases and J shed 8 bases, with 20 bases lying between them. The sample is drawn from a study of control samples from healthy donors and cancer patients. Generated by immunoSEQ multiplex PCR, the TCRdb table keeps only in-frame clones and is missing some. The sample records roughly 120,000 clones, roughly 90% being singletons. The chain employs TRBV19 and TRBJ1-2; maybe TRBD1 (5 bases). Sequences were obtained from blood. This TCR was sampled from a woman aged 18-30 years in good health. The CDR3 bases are TGTGCCAGTAGTAGAGCCTTAAGGGGAGGAGGGGGCTACACCTTC. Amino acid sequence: CASSRALRGGGGYTF.